This TCR beta chain was found in a study of T cell clonotyping in hematopoietic cell transplantation (dated by TCRdb to the early 2020s). In terms of the full investigation: Recipient samples taken before transplant were obtained following cytoreduction. The study collected over a hundred blood samples from 35 consecutive transplant recipients and their related donors. Patient recruitment ran from 2015 to early 2017, and follow-up continued until late 2020 or death.

Of note for this clone: What antigen it recognizes has not been identified. No base qualities exist here, and no much larger clone lies one base off it.

Summary of the overall study and its limitations: The sample size was limited and the cells went unsorted, which meant the CD4 and CD8 repertoire contributions could not be told apart. Only a small fraction of recipient repertoires overlapped donor repertoires, with over 95% appearing de novo at the given depth. Donor and pretransplant recipient Inverse Simpson Index values predicted broader posttransplant TCR repertoire diversity. A decrease in recipient TCR diversity was observed after transplant, and a progressive increase in pathologically expanded clonotypes was seen from day 30 to day 180.

In the paper's terms, the time point label means: recipient sample about 28 days before transplant, after cytoreduction. Recipient blood was collected about 28 days before transplant and at days 30, 100 and 180 after transplant. Using Nuclei Lysis Solution, genomic DNA was extracted from unfractionated peripheral blood mononuclear cells that were either fresh or cryopreserved. V and J lose 4 bases and 5 bases, and a span of 17 bases separates them. Measured from the cysteine to the phenylalanine, the CDR3 is 16 residues long. The entry retains the CDR3 DNA only, 48 bases that are in frame from base 1. CDR1 and CDR2 are read off the germline V gene as MDHEN and SYDVKM. TCR beta CDR3 regions were amplified from genomic DNA with the immunoSEQ assay, a bias-controlled multiplex PCR using V- and J-specific primers. In a second PCR step, a proprietary barcode and Illumina adapter sequences were attached to the CDR3 amplicons. CDR3 libraries were sequenced on an Illumina MiSeq instrument. The paper's processing steps were these. immunoSEQ Analyzer 3.0 was used for export and quality control, with R Bioconductor and Immunarch used for downstream analyses. Only productive rearrangements in the normalized downsampled data set went into calculating the repertoire metrics. Clonotypes larger than 5 templates in the normalized cohort were defined as pathologically expanded. The Inverse Simpson Index was used to measure repertoire diversity. To capture all clonotypes, CMV-specificity analyses were performed on the non-normalized data set. Not all clones reach the TCRdb copy of this immuneACCESS table, which keeps in-frame sequences only. Checked studies attribute under half of the gap to unresolved V genes and leave the rest unexplained. V, J and clone size derive from that table, while D and trimming were established from the DNA sequence. This sample comprises several thousand clones, 95% to 98% of them detected only once. Together, the top ten hold around 15% of the sample.

This TCR was sampled from a man between 65 and 85 years old with acute myeloid leukemia. Some clones in this sample may be carry-over from other donors' samples. Rearrangement joined TRBV28 to TRBJ1-4, with TRBD1 as a weak D call on 5 bases. The starting material was peripheral blood mononuclear cells, obtained before stem cell transplant. CDR3 protein: CASSSPGRGRNEKLFF. The nucleotide sequence is given as TGTGCCAGCAGTTCTCCCGGGAGGGGTCGAAATGAAAAACTGTTTTTT.